One sample yielded the 7 T cell receptor beta chains listed below, sequenced in a study of Graves' ophthalmopathy and Graves' hyperthyroidism. Amplified material comprised TCR beta CDR3 regions derived from RNA transcripts. RT-PCR was first run with HTBI primers, then multiplex PCR in a second round. TCRdb redid the calling of the multiplex PCR reads with MiXCR, one entry per CDR3 protein. This sample has approximately 380,000 distinct CDR3 sequences, with around a fifth found just once. The sample taken for sequencing was peripheral blood. Source of these receptors: a woman between 18 and 29 years old with stable Graves' hyperthyroidism.

At least ten counts were recorded for this clonotype. The V call is TRBV2, the J call TRBJ2-7, with 10 bases fitting TRBD2. The V gene end was trimmed by 6 bases and the J gene end by 5 bases; junction bases not matched to a gene: 10. The germline CDR1 and CDR2 sequences are SNHLY and FYNNEI. The CDR3 runs 15 residues. The CDR3 bases are TGTGCCAGCAGGAAATTTACTAGCGGGATCGACGAGCAGTACTTC. Protein product: CASRKFTSGIDEQYF.

The V gene is TRBV4-2, the J gene TRBJ2-2; possibly TRBD2 for D (6 bases). Trimming took 0 bases from V and 3 from J, leaving 17 bases between them. The CDR3 loop spans 18 amino acids. Germline V CDR1 and CDR2: LGHNA, YNFKEQ. The CDR3 reads CASSQDFGGTTHTGELFF. The CDR3, as DNA: TGTGCCAGCAGCCAAGACTTCGGCGGGACGACCCACACCGGGGAGCTGTTTTTT.

This clonotype was detected many times. This rearrangement joins TRBV3-1 to TRBJ2-7, with TRBD1 matching over 7 bases. CDR1 is LGHDT, CDR2 YNNKEL, per germline (reference sequence). This CDR3 is built from 15 residues. The junction had 10 bases not matched to a gene; V was cut back by 4 bases and J by 4 bases. The CDR3 is CASSPGQPPGYEQYF. CDR3 in DNA: TGTGCCAGCAGCCCGGGACAGCCACCCGGGTACGAGCAGTACTTC.

This clonotype has ten or more counts. The chain couples TRBV20-1 to TRBJ2-7; 13 bases are a match to TRBD2. The CDR3 runs to 15 residues. Germline values: CDR1 DFQATT, CDR2 SNEGSKA (reference sequence). The trim removed 3 bases at V and 3 bases at J, leaving 5 bases unmatched. CDR3 sequence: CSASLRTSGSYEQYF. The CDR3 DNA sequence: TGCAGTGCTAGCTTAAGGACTAGCGGGAGCTACGAGCAGTACTTC.

The V gene is TRBV28, the J gene TRBJ2-7; 7 bases are a match to TRBD1. With 8 bases clipped from V and 0 bases from J, the junction kept 4 bases outside the gene matches. This CDR3 has 13 residues. The germline V gene has CDR1 MDHEN and CDR2 SYDVKM. This chain's CDR3 is CASGTGDSYEQYF. The CDR3 nucleotides read TGTGCCAGCGGTACAGGGGACTCCTACGAGCAGTACTTC.

This clonotype was counted ten times or more. The chain has TRBV12-3 or TRBV12-4 and TRBJ1-2, with D tentatively TRBD1 (5 bases). V was trimmed by 6 bases and J by 1 base, leaving 24 bases between them. The CDR3 covers 18 residues. CDR3 protein: CASSRSTGNALLNYGYTF. DNA of the CDR3: TGTGCCAGCAGCCGCTCAACAGGAAACGCGCTGCTTAACTATGGCTACACCTTC.

This clonotype was seen at least ten times. The chain joins TRBV30 to TRBJ2-7; 7 bases are shared with TRBD2. Looked up from germline, CDR1 is GTSNPN and CDR2 is SVGIG (reference sequence). The CDR3 covers 13 residues. J gave up 9 bases and V 4 bases, and 12 bases lay outside the gene matches. CDR3 sequence (DNA): TGTGCCTGGACCTCGCACTCGGGGGGAAGGCAGTACTTC. Translating it yields CAWTSHSGGRQYF.